Listed below are T cell receptor beta chains from one sample, sequenced in a study of cytomegalovirus exposure and HLA in healthy donors. Measured with immunoSEQ multiplex PCR; TCRdb has only the in-frame clones, and not every one. The data contain over 200,000 clones, 70% to 85% of them singletons. Sequencing was carried out using PBMCs. All receptors derive from a male donor in good health and CMV-seronegative. CDR3s include the opening cysteine and the closing phenylalanine or tryptophan. D genes are given only for firm matches. The size entry is marked missing in some rows and otherwise reads once, few, many or a size class.

abundance: once; j_gene: TRBJ2-7; v_gene: TRBV6-1; d_gene: TRBD2; CDR3nt: TGTGCCAGCAGTCAAGCGGGAGTGGTCGACGAGCAGTACTTC; CDR3aa: CASSQAGVVDEQYF
abundance: .; j_gene: TRBJ2-1; v_gene: TRBV7-2; d_gene: TRBD2; CDR3nt: TGTGCCAGCAGCTTACTCCGCGGGCGGTTAGCGGGAGGGGAGCAGTTCTTC; CDR3aa: CASSLLRGRLAGGEQFF
abundance: .; j_gene: TRBJ1-5; v_gene: TRBV5-6; d_gene: .; CDR3nt: TGTGCCAGCAGCTTGGGGGTGGGAGGGGCGAGTCAGCCCCAGCATTTT; CDR3aa: CASSLGVGGASQPQHF
abundance: once; j_gene: TRBJ2-5; v_gene: TRBV5-1; d_gene: .; CDR3nt: TGCGCCAGCAGCTTTCAACTAGATCAAGAGACCCAGTACTTC; CDR3aa: CASSFQLDQETQYF
abundance: .; j_gene: TRBJ2-3; v_gene: TRBV18; d_gene: TRBD2; CDR3nt: TGTGCCAGCTCCAGGACTAGCGCCTTTTCAGATACGCAGTATTTT; CDR3aa: CASSRTSAFSDTQYF
abundance: .; j_gene: TRBJ1-3; v_gene: TRBV30; d_gene: .; CDR3nt: TGTGCCTGGAACAGGGCTGGAAACACCATATATTTT; CDR3aa: CAWNRAGNTIYF
abundance: .; j_gene: TRBJ2-7; v_gene: TRBV28; d_gene: .; CDR3nt: TGTGCCAGCCTCAATCAGGGGTTCGCCTACGAGCAGTACTTC; CDR3aa: CASLNQGFAYEQYF
abundance: .; j_gene: TRBJ2-5; v_gene: TRBV29-1; d_gene: TRBD1; CDR3nt: TGCAGCGCTCGGACAGGGGAAGAGACCCAGTACTTC; CDR3aa: CSARTGEETQYF
abundance: .; j_gene: TRBJ2-5; v_gene: TRBV4-1; d_gene: .; CDR3nt: TGCGCCAGCAGCCAACCCTGGGGGGAGAAGGAGACCCAGTACTTC; CDR3aa: CASSQPWGEKETQYF
abundance: .; j_gene: TRBJ2-5; v_gene: TRBV11-2; d_gene: TRBD2; CDR3nt: TGTGCCAGCAGCATGAGCGGGATATCGACACAAGAGACCCAGTACTTC; CDR3aa: CASSMSGISTQETQYF
abundance: .; j_gene: TRBJ2-6; v_gene: TRBV25-1; d_gene: .; CDR3nt: TGTGCCAGCAGTGATCCGAGGGTGGCAGGGGCCAACGTCCTGACTTTC; CDR3aa: CASSDPRVAGANVLTF
abundance: .; j_gene: TRBJ2-3; v_gene: TRBV19; d_gene: TRBD2; CDR3nt: TGTGCCAGTAGTATGGCCAGCGGGAGTTTCGCAGATACGCAGTATTTT; CDR3aa: CASSMASGSFADTQYF
abundance: few; j_gene: TRBJ1-4; v_gene: TRBV27; d_gene: TRBD1; CDR3nt: TGTGCCAGTAGATGGACAGGAGAAGGCACTAATGAAAAACTGTTTTTT; CDR3aa: CASRWTGEGTNEKLFF
abundance: few; j_gene: TRBJ1-5; v_gene: TRBV19; d_gene: TRBD1; CDR3nt: TGTGCCGCATTAGGGGACAGGGGCAACAATCAGCCCCAGCATTTT; CDR3aa: CAALGDRGNNQPQHF
abundance: .; j_gene: TRBJ2-7; v_gene: TRBV19; d_gene: TRBD1; CDR3nt: TGTGCCAGTAGCTCTACCATGGGACAGTTTGCCGAGCAGTACTTC; CDR3aa: CASSSTMGQFAEQYF
abundance: .; j_gene: TRBJ1-5; v_gene: TRBV28; d_gene: TRBD1; CDR3nt: TGTGCCAGCAGTCACACAGGGGGGAAGGAGCCCCAGCATTTT; CDR3aa: CASSHTGGKEPQHF
abundance: once; j_gene: TRBJ2-3; v_gene: TRBV5-1; d_gene: .; CDR3nt: TGCGCCAGCAGCCCGGGGACACCTGGGGGCACAGATACGCAGTATTTT; CDR3aa: CASSPGTPGGTDTQYF
abundance: .; j_gene: TRBJ2-1; v_gene: TRBV6-1; d_gene: .; CDR3nt: TGTGCCAGCAGTGATACCAGCGGCTCCTACAATGAGCAGTTCTTC; CDR3aa: CASSDTSGSYNEQFF
abundance: .; j_gene: TRBJ2-7; v_gene: TRBV6-1; d_gene: TRBD2; CDR3nt: TGTGCCAGCAGCGGACTAGCGGGAGTGATCTACGAGCAGTACTTC; CDR3aa: CASSGLAGVIYEQYF
abundance: few; j_gene: TRBJ2-1; v_gene: TRBV28; d_gene: TRBD2; CDR3nt: TGTGCCAGCAGTTTAGGCGGGAGGAAAAATGAGCAGTTCTTC; CDR3aa: CASSLGGRKNEQFF
abundance: few; j_gene: TRBJ1-4; v_gene: TRBV28; d_gene: TRBD1; CDR3nt: TGTGCCAGCAGTCTAGGGGGACAGCAGAATGAAAAACTGTTTTTT; CDR3aa: CASSLGGQQNEKLFF
abundance: .; j_gene: TRBJ2-3; v_gene: TRBV6-6; d_gene: TRBD2; CDR3nt: TGTGCCAGCAGTTACTCTAGCGGGAGTTGGGCAGATACGCAGTATTTT; CDR3aa: CASSYSSGSWADTQYF
abundance: .; j_gene: TRBJ2-5; v_gene: TRBV18; d_gene: TRBD2; CDR3nt: TGTGCCAGCTCACCAGATAGCGGGAGTCTGGAGACCCAGTACTTC; CDR3aa: CASSPDSGSLETQYF
abundance: .; j_gene: TRBJ2-3; v_gene: TRBV2; d_gene: TRBD2; CDR3nt: TGTGCCAGCAGAGGCACACTAGGAGTGGCGGGAGTTTTCACAGATACGCAGTATTTT; CDR3aa: CASRGTLGVAGVFTDTQYF
abundance: few; j_gene: TRBJ2-3; v_gene: TRBV7-2; d_gene: TRBD2; CDR3nt: TGTGCCAACACGACTAGCGGGAGGGCCGTAGATACGCAGTATTTT; CDR3aa: CANTTSGRAVDTQYF
abundance: once; j_gene: TRBJ1-1; v_gene: TRBV5-1; d_gene: TRBD1; CDR3nt: TGCGCCAGCAGCTCAGTGGGACAGGGGAGCACTGAAGCTTTCTTT; CDR3aa: CASSSVGQGSTEAFF
abundance: .; j_gene: TRBJ2-1; v_gene: TRBV28; d_gene: TRBD1; CDR3nt: TGTGCCAGCAGTGCCCACAGGGGGCGCTTCGGACAGATGGTCGATGAGCAGTTCTTC; CDR3aa: CASSAHRGRFGQMVDEQFF
abundance: .; j_gene: TRBJ1-4; v_gene: TRBV18; d_gene: .; CDR3nt: TGTGCCAGCTCACCCAGGGGTTCAAGTGAAAAACTGTTTTTT; CDR3aa: CASSPRGSSEKLFF
abundance: .; j_gene: TRBJ2-7; v_gene: TRBV5-4; d_gene: .; CDR3nt: TGTGCCAGCAGCTTGGACGGGTCCTACGAGCAGTACTTC; CDR3aa: CASSLDGSYEQYF
abundance: .; j_gene: TRBJ2-1; v_gene: TRBV9; d_gene: TRBD2; CDR3nt: TGTGCCAGCACCTTAGGACTAGCCTACAATGAGCAGTTCTTC; CDR3aa: CASTLGLAYNEQFF
abundance: .; j_gene: TRBJ2-2; v_gene: TRBV7-9; d_gene: TRBD2; CDR3nt: TGTTCCAGCAGCTTAGCACTAGCGGTCGGGGAGCTGTTTTTT; CDR3aa: CSSSLALAVGELFF
abundance: .; j_gene: TRBJ2-1; v_gene: TRBV6-1; d_gene: TRBD2; CDR3nt: TGTGCCAGCAGTTGGGCTAGCGGGAGGAGGGGTGAGCAGTTCTTC; CDR3aa: CASSWASGRRGEQFF
abundance: .; j_gene: TRBJ2-1; v_gene: TRBV10-3; d_gene: .; CDR3nt: TGTGCCATCAGTGACCCCTACTATCGGCAGTTCTTC; CDR3aa: CAISDPYYRQFF
abundance: few; j_gene: TRBJ2-7; v_gene: TRBV28; d_gene: TRBD2; CDR3nt: TGTGCCAGCAGTTTATCTAGGGTCGGGACTAGATTGATGGAGCAGTACTTC; CDR3aa: CASSLSRVGTRLMEQYF
abundance: .; j_gene: TRBJ1-1; v_gene: TRBV19; d_gene: .; CDR3nt: TGTGCCAGTAGTGTGGGGGAGGCGTGGATGAACACTGAAGCTTTCTTT; CDR3aa: CASSVGEAWMNTEAFF
abundance: .; j_gene: TRBJ2-5; v_gene: TRBV11-2; d_gene: .; CDR3nt: TGTGCCATTCCTCGTGAGGGCGGAGAGACCCAGTACTTC; CDR3aa: CAIPREGGETQYF
abundance: .; j_gene: TRBJ2-7; v_gene: TRBV6-5; d_gene: TRBD2; CDR3nt: TGTGCCAGCAGTTACACTAAGACTAGCTTGTCCTACGAGCAGTACTTC; CDR3aa: CASSYTKTSLSYEQYF
abundance: .; j_gene: TRBJ2-1; v_gene: TRBV5-1; d_gene: TRBD2; CDR3nt: TGCGCCAGCAGCTTGGTAGGACTAGCAATGGATGAGCAGTTCTTC; CDR3aa: CASSLVGLAMDEQFF
abundance: .; j_gene: TRBJ2-7; v_gene: TRBV29-1; d_gene: TRBD1; CDR3nt: TGCAGCGTTGAAATCGACGACAGGGAAAAAGCCTACGAGCAGTACTTC; CDR3aa: CSVEIDDREKAYEQYF
abundance: .; j_gene: TRBJ2-7; v_gene: TRBV5-6; d_gene: TRBD2; CDR3nt: TGTGCCAGCAGCTTGGCTCCAGCGGGAGAATTCGGGTACGAGCAGTACTTC; CDR3aa: CASSLAPAGEFGYEQYF
abundance: .; j_gene: TRBJ2-1; v_gene: TRBV12-5; d_gene: TRBD2; CDR3nt: TGTGCTAGTGGTACTAGCGGGAGGTACAATGAGCAGTTCTTC; CDR3aa: CASGTSGRYNEQFF
abundance: .; j_gene: TRBJ2-7; v_gene: TRBV13; d_gene: .; CDR3nt: TGTGCCAGCAGCTTAGGCCTAGCTCCTTATCTGGAGCAGTACTTC; CDR3aa: CASSLGLAPYLEQYF
abundance: .; j_gene: TRBJ2-7; v_gene: TRBV7-6; d_gene: TRBD2; CDR3nt: TGTGCCAGCAGCGTGGGTCTAGCGGAGAGCTCCTACGAGCAGTACTTC; CDR3aa: CASSVGLAESSYEQYF